The clone carrying this T cell receptor (beta chain) was seen once. Its matching antigen is unknown. TCRdb's copy holds only in-frame clones and misses some; the assay was immunoSEQ multiplex PCR. This table has about 110,000 clones, roughly 92% appearing once. The length of the CDR3 is 14 residues. Germline CDR1 and CDR2: GTSNPN and SVGIG (reference sequence). V was shortened by 4 bases and J by 3 bases, with 15 bases between the two germline ends. Both about-4-week and about-12-week second-dose recipients were combined. These data are taken from a study of T cell responses to AZD1222 COVID-19 vaccine. Study-level findings and limits: It was only after the peak T cell response that any repertoires were sampled. Vaccine-associated CD4 TCRs ranged over spike, dominating at 160-218 and 743-854. Baseline serostatus was positive in only six AZD1222 recipients.

This sequence joins TRBV30 and TRBJ1-1; D may be TRBD1 (5 bases). The material was peripheral blood, obtained 28 days after the second AZD1222 dose. The receptor was derived from an adult who received the AZD1222 COVID-19 vaccine. This CDR3 is CAWKGHRPYTEAFF. CDR3 DNA sequence: TGTGCCTGGAAAGGTCACAGGCCTTACACTGAAGCTTTCTTT.